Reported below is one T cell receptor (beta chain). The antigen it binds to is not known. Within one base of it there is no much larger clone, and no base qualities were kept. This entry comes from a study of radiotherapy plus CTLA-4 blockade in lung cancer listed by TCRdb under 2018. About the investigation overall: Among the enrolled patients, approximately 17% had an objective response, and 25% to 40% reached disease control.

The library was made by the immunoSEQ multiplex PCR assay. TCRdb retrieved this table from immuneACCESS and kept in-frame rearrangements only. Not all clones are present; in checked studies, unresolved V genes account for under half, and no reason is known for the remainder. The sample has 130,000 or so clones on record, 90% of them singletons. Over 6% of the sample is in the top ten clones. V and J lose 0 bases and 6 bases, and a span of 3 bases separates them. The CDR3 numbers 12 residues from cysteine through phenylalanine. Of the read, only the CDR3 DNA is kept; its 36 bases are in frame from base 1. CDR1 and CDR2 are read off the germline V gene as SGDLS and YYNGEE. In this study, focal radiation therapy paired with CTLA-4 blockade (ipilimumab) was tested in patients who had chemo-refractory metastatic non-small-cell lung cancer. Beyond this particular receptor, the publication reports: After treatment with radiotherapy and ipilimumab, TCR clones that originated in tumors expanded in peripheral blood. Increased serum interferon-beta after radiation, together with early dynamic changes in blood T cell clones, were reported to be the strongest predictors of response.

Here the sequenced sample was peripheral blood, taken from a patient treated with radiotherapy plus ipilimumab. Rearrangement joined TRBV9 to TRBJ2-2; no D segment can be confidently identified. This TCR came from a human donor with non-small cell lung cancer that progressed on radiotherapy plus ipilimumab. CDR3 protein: CASSVDAGELFF. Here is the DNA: TGTGCCAGCAGCGTAGACGCCGGGGAGCTGTTTTTT.